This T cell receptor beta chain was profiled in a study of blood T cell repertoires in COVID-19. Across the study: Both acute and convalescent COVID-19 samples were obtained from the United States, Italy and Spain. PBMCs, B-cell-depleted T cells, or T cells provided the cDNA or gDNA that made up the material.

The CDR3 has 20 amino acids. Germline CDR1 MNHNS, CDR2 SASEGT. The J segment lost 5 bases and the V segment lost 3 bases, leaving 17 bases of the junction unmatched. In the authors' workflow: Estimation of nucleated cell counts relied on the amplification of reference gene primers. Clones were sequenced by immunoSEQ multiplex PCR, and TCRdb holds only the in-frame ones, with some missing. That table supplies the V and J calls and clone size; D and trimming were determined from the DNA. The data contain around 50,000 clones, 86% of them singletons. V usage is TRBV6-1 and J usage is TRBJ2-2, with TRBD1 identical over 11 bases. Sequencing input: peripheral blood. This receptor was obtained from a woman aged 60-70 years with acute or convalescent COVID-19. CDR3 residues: CASSEKDRGRASSRTGELFF. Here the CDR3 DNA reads TGTGCCAGCAGTGAGAAGGACAGGGGGCGCGCCAGTTCCCGAACCGGGGAGCTGTTTTTT.